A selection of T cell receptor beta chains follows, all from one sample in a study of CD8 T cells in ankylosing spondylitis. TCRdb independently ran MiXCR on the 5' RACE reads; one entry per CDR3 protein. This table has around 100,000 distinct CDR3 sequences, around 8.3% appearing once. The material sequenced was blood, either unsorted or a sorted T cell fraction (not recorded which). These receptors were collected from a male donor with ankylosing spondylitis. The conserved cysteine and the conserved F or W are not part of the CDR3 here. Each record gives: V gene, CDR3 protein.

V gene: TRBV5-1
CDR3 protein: ASTTPTYNEQF

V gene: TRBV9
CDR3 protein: ASSVGSVPDNEQF

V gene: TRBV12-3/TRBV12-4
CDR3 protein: ASSQGQSNQPQH

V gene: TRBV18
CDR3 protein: ASSETGDYREAF

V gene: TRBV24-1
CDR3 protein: ATSDNQITEAF

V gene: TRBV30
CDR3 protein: AWIRLADKDTQY

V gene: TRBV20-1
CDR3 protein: SASLKGQGYGYT

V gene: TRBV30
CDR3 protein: AWSGFLGREQETQY

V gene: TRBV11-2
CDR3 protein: ASSPRGQREGVIETQY

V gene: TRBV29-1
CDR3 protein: SVEVDTYEQY

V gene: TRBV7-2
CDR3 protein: ASSLGVTGSETQY

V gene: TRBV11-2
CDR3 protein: ASTSYRASGKYEQF

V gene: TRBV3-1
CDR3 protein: ASSLGQLAYNEQF

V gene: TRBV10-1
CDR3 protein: ASSDPPRSGVRNNEQF

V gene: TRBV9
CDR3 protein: ASSPISIGGHISGELF

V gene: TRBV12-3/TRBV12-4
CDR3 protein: ASSLSGEGVGIQY

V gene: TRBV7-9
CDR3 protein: ASSTGLAREQF

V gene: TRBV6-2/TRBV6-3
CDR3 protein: ASREGLANEQF

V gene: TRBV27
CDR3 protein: ASSLTGGLSPSSYNEQF

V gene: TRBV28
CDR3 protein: ASSETLASRLNEQF

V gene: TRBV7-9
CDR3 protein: TSSARGQGFGYT

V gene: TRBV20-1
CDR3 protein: SALGQENTGELF

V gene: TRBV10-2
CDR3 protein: ASKRQDYEQY

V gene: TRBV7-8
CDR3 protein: ASSLVISGHRNQPQH

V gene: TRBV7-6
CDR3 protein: ASGVGGSYNEQF

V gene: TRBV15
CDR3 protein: ATSRVGPGQGSEQY

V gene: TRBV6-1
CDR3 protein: ASSNAGNNQPQH

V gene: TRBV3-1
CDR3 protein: ASSQDSKLGANVLT

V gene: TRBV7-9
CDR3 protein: ASSLSTDSYEQY

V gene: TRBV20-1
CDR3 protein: SAREGLSNQPQH

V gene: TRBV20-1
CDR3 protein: SARDQLAETSYNEQF

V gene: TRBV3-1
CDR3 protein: ASSQTTGPNEKLF

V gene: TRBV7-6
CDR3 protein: ASSLVPSGSYNEQF

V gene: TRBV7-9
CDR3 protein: ASSPGGGSSYNEQF

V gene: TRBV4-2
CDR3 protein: ASSTRTVGGTSWALRDEQF

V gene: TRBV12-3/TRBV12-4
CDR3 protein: ASRPVGSTDTQY

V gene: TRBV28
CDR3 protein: ASSLIFGGPDTEAF

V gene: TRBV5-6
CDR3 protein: ASSSPGYNTGELF

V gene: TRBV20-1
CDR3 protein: SARSTDTEAF

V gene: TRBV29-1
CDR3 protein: SVGQGESGYT

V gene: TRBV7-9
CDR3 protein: ASSSGLAGQETQY

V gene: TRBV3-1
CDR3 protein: ASSQGRFGSYNEQF

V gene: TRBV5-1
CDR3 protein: ASSRTPQRRNTEAF

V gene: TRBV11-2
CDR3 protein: ASSLVIAGENEKLF

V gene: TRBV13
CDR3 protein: ASSTWTGGTDTQY

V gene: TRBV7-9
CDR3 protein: ASPPGTGTDTQY

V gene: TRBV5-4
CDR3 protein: ASTTGQTTNYGYT

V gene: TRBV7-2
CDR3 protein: ASSLVNWGTDTQY

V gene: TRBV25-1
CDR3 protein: ASSELGTSGRFTDTQY

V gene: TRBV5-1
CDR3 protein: ASSSQGGGVEETQY

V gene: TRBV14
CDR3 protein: ASSQAAGSSYNEQF

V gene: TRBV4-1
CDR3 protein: ASSQENAGELF

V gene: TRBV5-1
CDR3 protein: ASSFRGRDNEQF